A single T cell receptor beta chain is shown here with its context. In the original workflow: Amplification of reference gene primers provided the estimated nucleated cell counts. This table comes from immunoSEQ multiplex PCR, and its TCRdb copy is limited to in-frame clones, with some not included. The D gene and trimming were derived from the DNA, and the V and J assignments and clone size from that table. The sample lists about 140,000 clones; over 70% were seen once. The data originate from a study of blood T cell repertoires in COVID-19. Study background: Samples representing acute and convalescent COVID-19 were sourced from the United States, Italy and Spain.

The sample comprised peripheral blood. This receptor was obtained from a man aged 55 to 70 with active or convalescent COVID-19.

This chain's CDR3 is CASAGTEILTDTQYF. The CDR3 bases are TGTGCTAGTGCTGGGACAGAGATTCTCACAGATACGCAGTATTTT. This sequence joins TRBV12-5 and TRBJ2-3; 7 nucleotides line up with TRBD1. The germline V gene has CDR1 LGHNT and CDR2 FRNRAP. Trimming cost V 7 bases and J 2 bases; bases outside gene matches: 9. CDR3 length: 15 amino acids.